This is a list of T cell receptor beta chains from one sample in a study of PD-L1 blockade in urothelial cancer. The repertoire was sequenced with immunoSEQ multiplex PCR; TCRdb's copy has only in-frame clones and lacks some. The table has 80,000 to 90,000 clones, about 85% seen once; the top ten hold approximately 14%. The sample in question was PBMCs, obtained around atezolizumab (anti-PD-L1) treatment. The source of these receptors is a man between 60 and 70 years old with urothelial cancer. Both conserved end residues are part of each CDR3. The order of the fields is J gene, V gene, clone size, D gene, CDR3 DNA, CDR3 protein. D genes are given only for firm matches. The size field is filled for only some rows; it gives once, few, many or a size class.

TRBJ2-1 TRBV2 NA NA TGTGCCAGCAAGTTACTCAATGAGCAGTTCTTC CASKLLNEQFF
TRBJ1-6 TRBV6-1 NA NA TGTGCCAGCAAGCCGGACTCCCTCTATAATTCACCCCTCCACTTT CASKPDSLYNSPLHF
TRBJ2-7 TRBV9 many NA TGTGCCAGCAGCGTAGAGCCCACAGGGTTATACGAGCAGTACTTC CASSVEPTGLYEQYF
TRBJ1-5 TRBV6-4 NA TRBD1 TGTGCCGGCAGACCGGGACAGGGCTGGAAGAGCAATCAGCCCCAGCATTTT CAGRPGQGWKSNQPQHF
TRBJ1-1 TRBV5-1 NA TRBD1 TGCGCCAGCAGCTCCGGACAGGGCATAATGAACACTGAAGCTTTCTTT CASSSGQGIMNTEAFF
TRBJ2-7 TRBV28 NA TRBD1 TGTGCCAGCAGCTTGGACAGGGGGTACGAGCAGTACTTC CASSLDRGYEQYF
TRBJ1-5 TRBV28 NA NA TGTGCCAGCACGCGCAAGCCAGCAGGGCTAGGAAAACTCCCTCCCCGATCGCCCCAGCATTTT CASTRKPAGLGKLPPRSPQHF
TRBJ2-5 TRBV7-8 NA TRBD2 TGTGCCAGCAGCCCTGCGCGGGGGGCAGAGACCCAGTACTTC CASSPARGAETQYF
TRBJ1-2 TRBV9 NA TRBD1 TGTGCCAGCAGCCAGGACAGGGGGAACTATGGCTACACCTTC CASSQDRGNYGYTF
TRBJ2-5 TRBV5-6 NA NA TGTGCCAGCAGCCGCAGGGAGACCCAGTACTTC CASSRRETQYF